Listed below are T cell receptor beta chains from one sample, sequenced in a study of blood T cell repertoires in COVID-19. Profiled with immunoSEQ multiplex PCR; TCRdb holds only in-frame clones, not every one. The sample records a few hundred thousand clones, 80% to 90% being singletons. Sequenced sample: peripheral blood. Source of these receptors: a woman in her 70s with acute or convalescent COVID-19. The conserved cysteine and the conserved F or W are not part of the CDR3 here.

length	J	V	CDR3
10	TRBJ1-2	TRBV7-9	ASAQRNYGYT
13	TRBJ1-4	TRBV3-1/TRBV3-2	ASSDVAGGFEKLF
12	TRBJ2-3	TRBV7-9	ASSRGVKEDTQY
13	TRBJ1-3	TRBV18	ASSYGGAAGNTIY
13	TRBJ2-3	TRBV19	ASSKRQGGEDTQY
11	TRBJ2-5	TRBV19	ASSKFRGETQY
16	TRBJ1-3	TRBV9	ASSVAQDYYPSGNTIY
11	TRBJ1-1	TRBV6-6	ASSLQRNTEAF
15	TRBJ2-3	TRBV5-6	ASSFPPGSGGIDTQY
13	TRBJ1-1	TRBV6-5	ASSYPPGQGTEAF
10	TRBJ2-4	TRBV6-5	ASSFRDTERH
12	TRBJ1-1	TRBV6-5	ASSYLISGGEAF
12	TRBJ1-1	TRBV15	ATQTGTANTEAF
14	TRBJ1-6	TRBV25-1	ASSATGSSYNSPLH
15	TRBJ2-1	TRBV21-1	ASSKGRTGKSYNEQF
11	TRBJ1-1	TRBV19	ASSSRINTEAF
12	TRBJ1-4	TRBV6-6	ASSGLFPGEKLF
12	TRBJ1-1	TRBV3-1/TRBV3-2	ASSQRGMNTEAF